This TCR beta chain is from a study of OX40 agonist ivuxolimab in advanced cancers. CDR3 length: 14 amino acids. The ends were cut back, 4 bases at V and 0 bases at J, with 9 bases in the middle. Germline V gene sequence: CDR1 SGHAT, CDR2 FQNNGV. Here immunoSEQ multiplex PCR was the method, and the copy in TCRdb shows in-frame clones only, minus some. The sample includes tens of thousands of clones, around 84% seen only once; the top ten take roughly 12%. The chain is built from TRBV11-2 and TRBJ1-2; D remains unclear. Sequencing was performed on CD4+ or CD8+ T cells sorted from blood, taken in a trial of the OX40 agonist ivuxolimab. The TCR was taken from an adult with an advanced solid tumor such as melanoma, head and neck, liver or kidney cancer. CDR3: CASSSLKANYGYTF. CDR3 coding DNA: TGTGCCAGCAGCTCCCTGAAAGCTAACTATGGCTACACCTTC.